The 21 T cell receptor beta chains in this list originate from one sample, sequenced in a study of cytomegalovirus exposure and HLA in healthy donors. Vbeta (60) and Jbeta (13) primers were used in the PCR. Only in-frame clones appear in the TCRdb table, and some are missing; sequencing was by immunoSEQ multiplex PCR. The profile covers about 190,000 clones, with roughly 80% appearing a single time and less than 4% taken by the ten largest. The sequencing sample was made of PBMCs. These receptor sequences come from a woman in her twenties or thirties in good health and CMV-seropositive.

The rearrangement uses TRBV6-5 and TRBJ1-5; D possibly corresponds to TRBD1 (5 bases). There are 15 residues in the CDR3. Germline-derived CDR1 and CDR2 are MNHEY and SVGAGI. Trimming left V 6 bases short and J 3 bases short, with 15 bases between. The CDR3 DNA reads as TGTGCCAGCAGGCTACTCGCACAGGTCAATCAGCCCCAGCATTTT. Translated, it gives CASRLLAQVNQPQHF.

V usage is TRBV6-5 and J usage is TRBJ2-3, with D possibly being TRBD2 (6 bases). Germline values: CDR1 MNHEY, CDR2 SVGAGI. The CDR3 totals 14 residues. V shed 6 bases and J shed 1 base, with 11 bases lying between them. CDR3 sequence: CASSLGEGTDTQYF. The DNA for the CDR3 is TGTGCCAGCAGCCTCGGGGAGGGCACAGATACGCAGTATTTT.

This chain connects TRBV6-1 to TRBJ2-1, with TRBD2 as a possible D gene (6 bases). Trimming removed 6 bases at V and 5 bases at J, with 17 bases between. This CDR3 comprises 15 residues. CDR1 is MNHNS and CDR2 is SASEGT in the germline V gene. In DNA, the CDR3 is TGTGCCAGCAGGTCAGGAGGGTCCGGAAACAATGAGCAGTTCTTC. This codes for CASRSGGSGNNEQFF.

The genes are TRBV5-1 and TRBJ2-5; perhaps TRBD2 as D (6 bases). Germline CDR1 SGHRS, CDR2 YFSETQ. V lost 4 bases and J 5 bases, leaving 15 bases between the germline ends. This CDR3 comprises 14 residues. The CDR3 DNA is TGCGCCAGCAGCCTCACCGGGAGTATGGAGACCCAGTACTTC. It translates to CASSLTGSMETQYF.

There are a few counts of this clone. The chain has TRBV28 and TRBJ2-5, with 9 nucleotides matching TRBD1. The CDR3 totals 15 residues. Germline lookup yields CDR1 MDHEN and CDR2 SYDVKM. Losses at the gene ends were 4 bases for V and 5 bases for J; bases not matched to a gene: 8. The CDR3 loop reads CASSSGQGGFETQYF. In DNA, the CDR3 is TGTGCCAGCAGTTCGGGACAGGGTGGATTCGAGACCCAGTACTTC.

The chain carries TRBV14 and TRBJ2-1, with 8 bases identical to TRBD2. CDR1 and CDR2 (germline): SGHDN, FVKESK. This CDR3 contains 20 residues. The ends lost 2 bases at V and 5 bases at J; junction bases unmatched: 20. The CDR3 is CASSQNNPLPAGLGNNEQFF. The CDR3 nucleotides read TGTGCCAGCAGCCAAAACAACCCACTGCCGGCGGGACTAGGTAACAATGAGCAGTTCTTC.

V gene TRBV4-1 combines with J gene TRBJ1-3, with unresolved D. In germline, CDR1 is MGHRA, CDR2 YSYEKL. The CDR3 runs 15 residues. The ends were cut back, 5 bases at V and 0 bases at J, with 11 bases in the middle. This CDR3 is CASSDTALSGNTIYF. CDR3 in DNA: TGCGCCAGCAGCGACACGGCCCTCTCTGGAAACACCATATATTTT.

This clone was seen more than once but under ten times. Other DNA sequences in this sample translate to the same CDR3. The V gene is TRBV27, the J gene TRBJ2-5, with TRBD1 as a possible D gene (6 bases). The CDR3 is made up of 13 amino acids. Germline CDR1 reads MNHEY; CDR2 reads SMNVEV (reference sequence). V dropped 3 bases and J dropped 1 base, with 6 bases sitting between them. This CDR3 is CASSFRGQETQYF. In nucleotides, the CDR3 is TGTGCCAGCAGTTTCAGGGGCCAAGAGACCCAGTACTTC.

The genes are TRBV25-1 and TRBJ1-6; 8 bases are shared with TRBD1. V shed 3 bases, J shed 10 bases, and the junction held 8 bases outside the gene matches. This CDR3 spans 15 amino acids. CDR1 is MGHDK, CDR2 SYGVNS, per germline. The chain's CDR3 is CASSDPTGVLSPLHF. The CDR3, as DNA: TGTGCCAGCAGTGACCCGACAGGGGTTCTGTCACCCCTCCACTTT.

The sample holds a few counts of this clone. This specimen includes other DNA sequences encoding the same CDR3. V usage is TRBV18 and J usage is TRBJ1-5, with TRBD1 identical over 7 bases. V lost 1 base and J lost 2; bases outside the gene matches: 2. The germline CDR1 and CDR2 sequences are KGHSH and LQKENI. This CDR3 has 15 residues. CDR3 amino acids: CASSPRQGGNQPQHF. DNA for the CDR3: TGTGCCAGCTCACCACGACAGGGTGGCAATCAGCCCCAGCATTTT.

The rearrangement links TRBV6-6 to TRBJ1-2, with D hard to call. CDR3 size: 15 residues. The germline V gene encodes CDR1 MNHNY and CDR2 SVGAGI (reference sequence). Between the trimmed V and J ends, which lost 0 bases and 10 bases, there was a span of 18 bases. The CDR3 nucleotides are TGTGCCAGCAGTTACTCCGAGGAGGGCTATGTTGACTACACCTTC. It specifies CASSYSEEGYVDYTF.

The genes are TRBV14 and TRBJ1-2, with 10 nucleotides matching TRBD1. J lost 1 base, V lost 5 bases, and 7 bases had no gene match. Germline V gene data show CDR1 as SGHDN and CDR2 as FVKESK. The CDR3 is 16 amino acids. CDR3 residues: CASSSGQGTNNYGYTF. CDR3 sequence (DNA): TGTGCCAGCAGCTCGGGACAGGGGACTAATAACTATGGCTACACCTTC. Looking up the rest from reference TRBV14 and TRBJ1-2 gives the full variable domain: EAGVTQFPSHSVIEKGQTVTLRCDPISGHDNLYWYRRVMGKEIKFLLHFVKESKQDESGMPNNRFLAERTGGTYSTLKVQPAELEDSGVYFCASSSGQGTNNYGYTFGSGTRLTVV.

The chain couples TRBV7-9 to TRBJ2-3; D may be TRBD1 (6 bases). Trimming shortened V by 5 bases and J by 2 bases, and 11 bases separated the two germline ends. Germline V CDR1 and CDR2: SEHNR, FQNEAQ (reference sequence). This CDR3 contains 14 residues. CDR3 DNA: TGTGCCAGCAGCGCAGGGGACCCCACAGATACGCAGTATTTT. It specifies CASSAGDPTDTQYF.

The table lists this clone with a count of one. V usage is TRBV7-9 and J usage is TRBJ2-7; D is undetermined. Germline CDR1 is SEHNR and CDR2 is FQNEAQ (reference sequence). The CDR3 length is 14 residues. V was cut by 5 bases and J by 2 bases, with 13 bases left in between. The CDR3 sequence is CASSPKTPTYEQYF. CDR3 nucleotide sequence: TGTGCCAGCAGCCCGAAGACTCCGACCTACGAGCAGTACTTC.

The rearrangement uses TRBV19 and TRBJ2-7; 7 bases line up with TRBD2. Trimming cost V 1 base and J 5 bases; bases outside gene matches: 5. The CDR3 is 14 amino acids. Per germline, CDR1 LNHDA and CDR2 SQIVND (reference sequence). CDR3 residues: CASSIGGSGHEQYF. The CDR3 nucleotides are TGTGCCAGTAGTATAGGCGGGAGTGGCCACGAGCAGTACTTC.

This clone was found a few times. The chain links TRBV6-5 to TRBJ1-4; D not resolved. The V end lost 4 bases, the J end lost 7 bases, and 13 bases lay between the germline ends. Per the germline V gene, CDR1 is MNHEY and CDR2 is SVGAGI. This CDR3 is built from 14 residues. CDR3: CASSFRGAGEKLFF. The DNA of the CDR3 is TGTGCCAGCAGTTTCCGGGGTGCGGGTGAAAAACTGTTTTTT.

The V and J genes are TRBV19 and TRBJ2-7, with 13 nucleotides matching TRBD2. J gave up 5 bases and V 6 bases, and 10 bases lay outside the gene matches. This CDR3 has 16 residues. Germline loops: CDR1 LNHDA, CDR2 SQIVND (reference sequence). CDR3 DNA: TGTGCCAGTAGCGTATGGACTAGCGGGAGAACAGACGAGCAGTACTTC. It codes for CASSVWTSGRTDEQYF. The variable domain in full, completed from reference TRBV19 and TRBJ2-7, reads DGGITQSPKYLFRKEGQNVTLSCEQNLNHDAMYWYRQDPGQGLRLIYYSQIVNDFQKGDIAEGYSVSREKKESFPLTVTSAQKNPTAFYLCASSVWTSGRTDEQYFGPGTRLTVT.

The rearrangement joins TRBV4-1 to TRBJ2-5, with D possibly matching TRBD2 (6 bases). The CDR3 length is 13 residues. Trimming removed 4 bases from V and 11 bases from J, with 17 bases in between. The V gene's germline CDR1 is MGHRA and CDR2 YSYEKL. CDR3 DNA: TGCGCCAGCAGCCCATCGAATGGAGGGGAGCAGTACTTC. Its translation is CASSPSNGGEQYF.

This clone was detected once. The rearrangement links TRBV28 to TRBJ2-2; 7 nucleotides match TRBD2. This CDR3 has 15 residues. Germline V CDR1 and CDR2: MDHEN, SYDVKM. V trimming: 5 bases; J trimming: 4 bases; junction bases outside the gene matches: 7. The CDR3 DNA reads TGTGCCAGCAGTCCCTCTGGGGGGGGCACCGGGGAGCTGTTTTTT. It is translated as CASSPSGGGTGELFF.

V gene TRBV6-5 combines with J gene TRBJ1-1, with TRBD1 as a possible D gene (5 bases). Deletions cut 5 bases from V and 3 bases from J, with 10 bases between. This CDR3 region has 13 residues. Germline CDR1 and CDR2: MNHEY and SVGAGI. CDR3 sequence: CASSAKQDTEAFF. CDR3 sequence (DNA): TGTGCCAGCAGTGCTAAACAGGACACTGAAGCTTTCTTT.

The chain couples TRBV5-1 to TRBJ1-4; 7 nucleotides line up with TRBD1. This CDR3 is built from 16 residues. V was clipped by 2 bases and J by 7 bases; unmatched bases: 11. CDR1 and CDR2 from the germline V gene are SGHRS and YFSETQ. This CDR3 reads CASSFNSGQGGEKLFF. In nucleotides, the CDR3 is TGCGCCAGCAGCTTCAATTCTGGTCAGGGGGGTGAAAAACTGTTTTTT.